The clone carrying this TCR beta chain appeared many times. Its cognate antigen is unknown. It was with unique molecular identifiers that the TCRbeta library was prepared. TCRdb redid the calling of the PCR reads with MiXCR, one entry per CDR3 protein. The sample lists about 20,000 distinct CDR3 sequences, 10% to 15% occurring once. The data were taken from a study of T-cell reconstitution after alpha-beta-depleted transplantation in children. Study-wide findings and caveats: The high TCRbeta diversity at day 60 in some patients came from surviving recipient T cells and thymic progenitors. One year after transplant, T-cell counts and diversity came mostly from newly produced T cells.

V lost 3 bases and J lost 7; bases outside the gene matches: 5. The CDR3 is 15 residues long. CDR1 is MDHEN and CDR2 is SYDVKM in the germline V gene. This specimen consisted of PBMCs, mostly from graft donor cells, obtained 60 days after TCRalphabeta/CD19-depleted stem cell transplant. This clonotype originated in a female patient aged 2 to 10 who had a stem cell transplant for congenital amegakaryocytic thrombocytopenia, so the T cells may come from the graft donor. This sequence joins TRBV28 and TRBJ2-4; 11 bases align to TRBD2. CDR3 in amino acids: CASSLLAGGLNIQYF. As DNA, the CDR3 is TGTGCCAGCAGTTTGCTAGCGGGAGGACTGAACATTCAGTACTTC.